This T cell receptor beta chain was found in a study of blood T cell repertoires in COVID-19. Study-wide background: Spain, Italy and the United States supplied samples that represented acute and convalescent COVID-19.

V shed 8 bases and J 3 bases; nucleotides not matched to a gene: 11. In germline, CDR1 is MNHEY, CDR2 SMNVEV (reference sequence). The CDR3 contains 15 residues. This clone is a singleton in its sample. Methods used by the authors: Estimated nucleated cell counts came from reference gene primer amplification. Profiling relied on immunoSEQ multiplex PCR, and the TCRdb table lists in-frame clones only, not all of them. The DNA was the basis for D and trimming; V, J and clone size are from that table. The repertoire holds some 300,000 clones, roughly 87% seen once, with about 2.5% in the top ten. The rearrangement joins TRBV27 to TRBJ2-7; 9 nucleotides line up with TRBD1. This clonotype originated in a man younger than 35 with active or convalescent COVID-19. Sequencing input: peripheral blood. CDR3 residues: CASGRGQGFLYEQYF. The CDR3 DNA sequence: TGTGCCAGCGGGAGGGGACAGGGCTTCCTCTACGAGCAGTACTTC.